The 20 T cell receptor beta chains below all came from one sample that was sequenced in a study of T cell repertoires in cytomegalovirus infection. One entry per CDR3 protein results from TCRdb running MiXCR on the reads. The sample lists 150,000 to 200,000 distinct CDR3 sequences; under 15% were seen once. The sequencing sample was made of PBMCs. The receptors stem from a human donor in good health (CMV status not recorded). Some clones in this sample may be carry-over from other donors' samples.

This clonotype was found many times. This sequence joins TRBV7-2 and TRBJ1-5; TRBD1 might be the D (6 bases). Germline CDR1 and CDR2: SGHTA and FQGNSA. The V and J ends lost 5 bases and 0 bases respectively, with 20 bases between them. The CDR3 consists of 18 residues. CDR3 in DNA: TGTGCCAGCAGCCAAGGGGGGGGGCAGGGTACTAGCAATCAGCCCCAGCATTTT. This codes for CASSQGGGQGTSNQPQHF. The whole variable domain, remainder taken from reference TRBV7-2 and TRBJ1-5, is GAGVSQSPSNKVTEKGKDVELRCDPISGHTALYWYRQSLGQGLEFLIYFQGNSAPDKSGLPSDRFSAERTGGSVSTLTIQRTQQEDSAVYLCASSQGGGQGTSNQPQHFGDGTRLSIL.

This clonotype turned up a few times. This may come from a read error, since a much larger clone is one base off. The CDR3 loop is CATNRGPSVNNEQFF. In nucleotides, the CDR3 is TGTGCCACCAACAGAGGCCCCAGCGTCAACAATGAGCAGTTCTTC. This chain uses TRBV15 with TRBJ2-1; D is unclear. From germline, CDR1 is LNHNV and CDR2 YYDKDF (reference sequence). CDR3 size: 15 residues.

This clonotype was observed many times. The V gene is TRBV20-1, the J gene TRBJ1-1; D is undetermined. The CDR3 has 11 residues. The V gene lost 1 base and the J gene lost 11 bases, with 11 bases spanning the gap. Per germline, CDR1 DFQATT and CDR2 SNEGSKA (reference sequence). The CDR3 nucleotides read TGCAGTGCTAGAGTGCGCCCGGGGGCTTTCTTT. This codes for CSARVRPGAFF.

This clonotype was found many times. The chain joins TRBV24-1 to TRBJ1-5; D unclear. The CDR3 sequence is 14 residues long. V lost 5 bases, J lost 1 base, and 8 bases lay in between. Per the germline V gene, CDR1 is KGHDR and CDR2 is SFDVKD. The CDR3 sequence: CATSADRSNQPQHF. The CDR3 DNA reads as TGTGCCACCAGTGCGGACCGAAGCAATCAGCCCCAGCATTTT.

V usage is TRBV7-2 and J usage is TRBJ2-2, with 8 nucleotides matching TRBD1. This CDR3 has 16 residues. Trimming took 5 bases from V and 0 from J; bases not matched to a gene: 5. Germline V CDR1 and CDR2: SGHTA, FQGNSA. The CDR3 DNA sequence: TGTGCCAGCAGCCGGAGGACAGGGACGAACACCGGGGAGCTGTTTTTT. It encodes CASSRRTGTNTGELFF.

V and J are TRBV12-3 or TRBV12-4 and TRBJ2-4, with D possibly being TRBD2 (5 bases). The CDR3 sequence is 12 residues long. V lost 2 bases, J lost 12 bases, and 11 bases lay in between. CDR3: CASSLRWTAQYF. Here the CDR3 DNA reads TGTGCCAGCAGTTTAAGGTGGACTGCTCAGTACTTC.

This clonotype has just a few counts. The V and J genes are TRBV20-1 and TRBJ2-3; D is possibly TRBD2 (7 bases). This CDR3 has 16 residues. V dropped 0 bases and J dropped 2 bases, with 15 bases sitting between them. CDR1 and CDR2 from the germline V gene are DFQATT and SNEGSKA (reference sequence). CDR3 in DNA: TGCAGTGCTAGAGATTTCGGCGGGGGACACACAGATACGCAGTATTTT. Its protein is CSARDFGGGHTDTQYF.

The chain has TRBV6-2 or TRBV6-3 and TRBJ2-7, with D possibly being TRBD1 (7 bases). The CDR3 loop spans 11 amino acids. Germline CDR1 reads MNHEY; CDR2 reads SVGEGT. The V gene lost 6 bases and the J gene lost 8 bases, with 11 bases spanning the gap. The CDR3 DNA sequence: TGTGCCAGCAGCCAGGGGGGACAGCAGTACTTC. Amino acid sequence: CASSQGGQQYF.

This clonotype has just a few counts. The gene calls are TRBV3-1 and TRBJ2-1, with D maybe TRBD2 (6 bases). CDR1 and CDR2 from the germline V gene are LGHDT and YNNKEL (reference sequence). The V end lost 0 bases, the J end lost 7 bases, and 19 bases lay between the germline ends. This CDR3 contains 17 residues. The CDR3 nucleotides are TGTGCCAGCAGCCAAGAAAGGGTCGGCCTTCGGGAGAATGAGCAGTTCTTC. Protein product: CASSQERVGLRENEQFF.

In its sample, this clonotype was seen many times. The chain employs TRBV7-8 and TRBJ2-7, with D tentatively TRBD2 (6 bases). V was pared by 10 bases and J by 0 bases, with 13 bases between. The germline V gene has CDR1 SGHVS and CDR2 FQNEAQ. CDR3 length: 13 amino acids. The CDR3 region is CATGGADSYEQYF. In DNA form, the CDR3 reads TGTGCCACCGGGGGAGCGGACTCCTACGAGCAGTACTTC.

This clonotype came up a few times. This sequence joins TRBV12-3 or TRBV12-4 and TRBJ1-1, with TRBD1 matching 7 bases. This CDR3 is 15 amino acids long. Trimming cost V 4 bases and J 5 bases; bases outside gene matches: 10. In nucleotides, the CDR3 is TGTGCCAGCAGTTGGGACCGGACAGGAGGGACTGAAGCTTTCTTT. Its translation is CASSWDRTGGTEAFF.

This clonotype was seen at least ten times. For the CDR3, the DNA is TGTGCCAGCAGCTTTGAGTTACACACTGAAGCTTTCTTT. This sequence encodes CASSFELHTEAFF. This chain connects TRBV11-2 to TRBJ1-1; no clear D gene. Germline CDR1 SGHAT, CDR2 FQNNGV. The CDR3 sequence is 13 residues long. V lost 3 bases and J lost 3, with 8 bases in between.

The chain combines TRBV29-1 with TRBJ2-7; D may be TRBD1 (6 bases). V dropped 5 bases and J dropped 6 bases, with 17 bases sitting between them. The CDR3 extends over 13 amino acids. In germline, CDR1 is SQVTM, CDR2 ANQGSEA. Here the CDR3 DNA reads TGCAGCGTTCTCACAGGGTTGTCACGCGAGCAGTACTTC. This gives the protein CSVLTGLSREQYF.

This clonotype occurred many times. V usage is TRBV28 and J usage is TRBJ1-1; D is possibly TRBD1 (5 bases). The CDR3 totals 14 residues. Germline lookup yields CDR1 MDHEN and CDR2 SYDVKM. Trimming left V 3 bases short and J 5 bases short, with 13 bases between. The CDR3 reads CASSFRQRGTEAFF. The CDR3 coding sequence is TGTGCCAGCAGTTTTCGACAGAGGGGTACTGAAGCTTTCTTT.

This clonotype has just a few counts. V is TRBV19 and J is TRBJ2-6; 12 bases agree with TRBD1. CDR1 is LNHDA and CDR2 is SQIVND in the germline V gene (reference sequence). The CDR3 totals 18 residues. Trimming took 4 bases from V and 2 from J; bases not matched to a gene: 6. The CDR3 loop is CASSTPGQGAPGANVLTF. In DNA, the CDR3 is TGTGCCAGTAGTACGCCGGGACAGGGGGCGCCTGGGGCCAACGTCCTGACTTTC. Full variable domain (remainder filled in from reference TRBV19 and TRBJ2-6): DGGITQSPKYLFRKEGQNVTLSCEQNLNHDAMYWYRQDPGQGLRLIYYSQIVNDFQKGDIAEGYSVSREKKESFPLTVTSAQKNPTAFYLCASSTPGQGAPGANVLTFGAGSRLTVL.

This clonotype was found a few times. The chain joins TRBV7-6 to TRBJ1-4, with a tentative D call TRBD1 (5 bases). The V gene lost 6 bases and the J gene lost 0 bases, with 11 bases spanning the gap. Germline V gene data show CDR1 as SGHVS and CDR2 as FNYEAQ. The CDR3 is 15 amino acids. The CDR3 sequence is CASRKGITTNEKLFF. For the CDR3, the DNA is TGTGCCAGCAGAAAGGGGATTACAACTAATGAAAAACTGTTTTTT.

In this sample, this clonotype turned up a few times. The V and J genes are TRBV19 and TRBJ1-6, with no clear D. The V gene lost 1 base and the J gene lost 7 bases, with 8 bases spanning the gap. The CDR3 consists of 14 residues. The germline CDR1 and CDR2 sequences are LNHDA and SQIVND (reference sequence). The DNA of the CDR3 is TGTGCCAGTAGTATAGGGAGCCTCAATTCACCCCTCCACTTT. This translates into CASSIGSLNSPLHF. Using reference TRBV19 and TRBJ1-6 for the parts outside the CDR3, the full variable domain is DGGITQSPKYLFRKEGQNVTLSCEQNLNHDAMYWYRQDPGQGLRLIYYSQIVNDFQKGDIAEGYSVSREKKESFPLTVTSAQKNPTAFYLCASSIGSLNSPLHFGNGTRLTVT.

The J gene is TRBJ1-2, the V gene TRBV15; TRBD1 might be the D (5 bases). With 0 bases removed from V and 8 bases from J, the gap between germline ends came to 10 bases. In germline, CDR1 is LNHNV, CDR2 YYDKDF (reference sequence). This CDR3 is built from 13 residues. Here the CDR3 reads CATSRDLGTGYTF. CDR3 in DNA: TGTGCCACCAGCAGAGATTTGGGGACCGGCTACACCTTC.

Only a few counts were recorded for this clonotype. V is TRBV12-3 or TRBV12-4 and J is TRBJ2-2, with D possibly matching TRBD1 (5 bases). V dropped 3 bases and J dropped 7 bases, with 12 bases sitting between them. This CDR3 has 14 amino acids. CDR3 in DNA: TGTGCCAGCAGTTTGGGGCAAAGCTTCGGGGAGCTGTTTTTT. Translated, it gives CASSLGQSFGELFF.

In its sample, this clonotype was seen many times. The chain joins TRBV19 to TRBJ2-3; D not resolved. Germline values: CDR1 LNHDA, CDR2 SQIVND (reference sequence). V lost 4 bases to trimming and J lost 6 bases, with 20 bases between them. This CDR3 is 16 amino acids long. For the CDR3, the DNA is TGTGCCAGTAGTACGAGTCGTCTTGTACTTCACGATACGCAGTATTTT. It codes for CASSTSRLVLHDTQYF.